Listed below are T cell receptor beta chains from one sample, sequenced in a study of cytomegalovirus exposure and HLA in healthy donors. The assay was immunoSEQ multiplex PCR, and TCRdb's table has in-frame clones only and misses some. Of under 150,000 clones in the sample, approximately 78% were seen once. The specimen sequenced was PBMCs. The receptors originated from a human donor in good health. CDR3s include the opening cysteine and the closing phenylalanine or tryptophan. The order of the fields is CDR3 protein, CDR3 DNA, V gene, J gene, clone size, D gene, CDR3 length. D genes are given only for firm matches. A row's size may be missing; if present it is once, few, many or a size class.

CASGDLAGGDNEQFF	TGTGCTAGCGGGGATCTAGCGGGGGGCGACAATGAGCAGTTCTTC	TRBV7-7	TRBJ2-1	.	TRBD2	15
CASTRDRARGEKLFF	TGTGCCAGCACCCGTGACAGGGCCAGGGGTGAAAAACTGTTTTTT	TRBV6-6	TRBJ1-4	.	TRBD1	15
CASSQVGGRVTEAFF	TGCGCCAGCAGCCAAGTGGGGGGGCGGGTCACTGAAGCTTTCTTT	TRBV4-1	TRBJ1-1	.	.	15
CAISEPGHILTDTQYF	TGTGCCATCAGTGAACCGGGACACATACTGACAGATACGCAGTATTTT	TRBV10-3	TRBJ2-3	.	.	16
CASSHRTSGSYEQYF	TGCGCCAGCAGCCACAGGACTAGCGGGAGCTACGAGCAGTACTTC	TRBV4-3	TRBJ2-7	few	TRBD2	15
CSVVGLAGGWTQYF	TGCAGCGTCGTGGGACTAGCGGGGGGGTGGACCCAGTACTTC	TRBV29-1	TRBJ2-5	.	TRBD2	14
CASSSPSSRGAEQYF	TGTGCCAGCAGCTCCCCCTCATCCAGGGGGGCCGAGCAGTACTTC	TRBV5-4	TRBJ2-7	.	.	15
CASSTPDDRKNTEAFF	TGTGCCAGCAGTACCCCGGATGACAGGAAGAACACTGAAGCTTTCTTT	TRBV28	TRBJ1-1	.	.	16
CASSTGQGNTDTQYF	TGTGCCAGCAGTACCGGACAGGGGAACACAGATACGCAGTATTTT	TRBV27	TRBJ2-3	few	TRBD1	15
CASSQEQANYGYTF	TGCGCCAGCAGCCAAGAACAGGCAAACTATGGCTACACCTTC	TRBV4-3	TRBJ1-2	few	.	14
CASSISPDSGKNTIYF	TGCGCCAGCAGCATTAGCCCGGACAGCGGCAAAAACACCATATATTTT	TRBV5-1	TRBJ1-3	.	.	16
CASSLGGGTLSYEQYF	TGTGCCAGCAGCTTAGGGGGGGGGACCCTCTCCTACGAGCAGTACTTC	TRBV7-9	TRBJ2-7	.	TRBD2	16
CASSSLGGWGTEAFF	TGTGCCAGCAGCTCACTAGGGGGCTGGGGCACTGAAGCTTTCTTT	TRBV11-2	TRBJ1-1	.	TRBD1	15
CASTMWRASNQPQHF	TGTGCCAGCACAATGTGGAGGGCGAGCAATCAGCCCCAGCATTTT	TRBV28	TRBJ1-5	.	.	15
CASSVATGDRGDTIYF	TGTGCCAGCAGCGTAGCTACTGGGGACAGGGGGGACACCATATATTTT	TRBV9	TRBJ1-3	few	TRBD1	16
CASRYTGREAFF	TGTGCCAGCAGGTACACGGGGAGGGAAGCTTTCTTT	TRBV6-1	TRBJ1-1	.	.	12
CASSVSRDRAYNEQFF	TGTGCCAGCAGCGTATCCCGGGACAGGGCCTACAATGAGCAGTTCTTC	TRBV9	TRBJ2-1	.	TRBD1	16
CASSFSRLAGEHYNEQFF	TGTGCCAGCAGCTTTTCCCGACTAGCGGGGGAACACTACAATGAGCAGTTCTTC	TRBV7-9	TRBJ2-1	.	TRBD2	18
CASARKGSNQPQHF	TGTGCCAGTGCCCGTAAGGGGAGCAATCAGCCCCAGCATTTT	TRBV19	TRBJ1-5	once	.	14
CASSYRTSAYNEQFF	TGTGCCAGCAGCTACCGGACTAGCGCCTACAATGAGCAGTTCTTC	TRBV11-3	TRBJ2-1	.	TRBD2	15